The text below deals with one T cell receptor beta chain. Its antigen is as yet unknown. Using RNA transcripts as the source, TCR beta CDR3 regions were amplified. First-round RT-PCR with HTBI primers amplified the TCR CDR3 region. TCRdb used MiXCR to reprocess the multiplex PCR reads, holding one entry per CDR3 protein. The repertoire holds about 350,000 distinct CDR3 sequences, about 15% seen once, with around 23% in the top ten. This record belongs to a study of T cells in Graves' hyperthyroidism and ophthalmopathy. The CDR3 runs 16 residues. Germline V gene sequence: CDR1 SNHLY, CDR2 FYNNEI. Trimming stripped 5 bases from V and 0 bases from J, with 17 bases between. General study points: Ophthalmopathy, which appeared later, was predicted by the model a median approximately 6.7 months before onset.

Graves' hyperthyroidism without ophthalmopathy progression within 18 months was termed stable. Source material for PBMCs was more than 9.5 ml fresh peripheral blood. The receptor was isolated from a woman under 40 with Graves' hyperthyroidism. The chain employs TRBV2 and TRBJ2-7; the D gene is possibly TRBD2 (6 bases). Sequencing was done on a sample of blood. CDR3 sequence: CASSYRRGPFSYEQYF. The CDR3 coding sequence is TGTGCCAGCAGTTATAGGAGGGGACCCTTCTCCTACGAGCAGTACTTC.